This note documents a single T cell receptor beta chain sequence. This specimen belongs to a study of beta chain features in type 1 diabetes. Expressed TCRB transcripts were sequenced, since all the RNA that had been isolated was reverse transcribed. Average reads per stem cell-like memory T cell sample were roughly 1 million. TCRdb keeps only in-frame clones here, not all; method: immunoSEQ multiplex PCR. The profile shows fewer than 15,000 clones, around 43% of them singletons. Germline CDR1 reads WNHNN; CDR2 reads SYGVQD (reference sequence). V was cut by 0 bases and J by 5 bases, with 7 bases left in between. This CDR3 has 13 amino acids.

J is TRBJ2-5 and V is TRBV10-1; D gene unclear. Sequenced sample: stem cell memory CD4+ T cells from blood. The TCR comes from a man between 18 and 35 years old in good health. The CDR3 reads CASSESTWETQYF. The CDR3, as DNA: TGCGCCAGCAGTGAGTCGACATGGGAGACCCAGTACTTC.